This T cell receptor beta chain was recorded in a study of blood T cell repertoires in COVID-19. Study-level background: Sources were T cells, B-cell-depleted T cells, or PBMCs; the material itself was cDNA or gDNA.

The V and J ends lost 3 bases and 8 bases, in that order; junction bases with no gene match: 6. Per germline, CDR1 SGHDN and CDR2 FVKESK. CDR3 length equals 14 residues. For recovered donors of Cohort 3, there were two negative PCRs, clearance, or symptom resolution. Measured with immunoSEQ multiplex PCR; TCRdb has only the in-frame clones, and not every one. The sample includes just under 250,000 clones, roughly 89% of them seen just once. The specimen was PBMCs or T cells enriched from blood (not recorded which). The J gene is TRBJ2-2, the V gene TRBV14, with 7 bases fitting TRBD2. This receptor was obtained from a woman aged 30 to 39 who had recovered from COVID-19. CDR3 sequence: CASSQTSTRGELFF. CDR3 coding DNA: TGTGCCAGCAGCCAGACTAGCACGAGGGGGGAGCTGTTTTTT.